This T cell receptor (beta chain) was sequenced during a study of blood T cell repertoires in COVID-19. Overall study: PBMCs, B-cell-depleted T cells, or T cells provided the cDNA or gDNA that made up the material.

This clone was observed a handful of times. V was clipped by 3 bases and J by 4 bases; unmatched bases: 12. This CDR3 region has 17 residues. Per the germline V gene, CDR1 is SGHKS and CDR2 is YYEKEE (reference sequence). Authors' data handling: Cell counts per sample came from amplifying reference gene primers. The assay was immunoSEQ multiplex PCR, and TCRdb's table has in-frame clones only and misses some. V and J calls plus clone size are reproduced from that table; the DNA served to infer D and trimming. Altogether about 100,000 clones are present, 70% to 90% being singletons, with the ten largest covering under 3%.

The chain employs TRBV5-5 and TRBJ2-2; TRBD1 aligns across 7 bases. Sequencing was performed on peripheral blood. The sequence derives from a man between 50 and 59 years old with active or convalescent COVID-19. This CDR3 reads CASSWQSPGQLTGELFF. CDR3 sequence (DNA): TGTGCCAGCAGCTGGCAATCTCCGGGACAGCTCACCGGGGAGCTGTTTTTT.